These T cell receptor beta chains were read from a single sample in a study of blood T cells in healthy people across ages. TCRdb re-analysed the 5' RACE reads in MiXCR, keeping a single row per CDR3 protein. This table holds 1.5 million to 2 million distinct CDR3 sequences, 40% to 55% found once. The material sequenced was blood. Source of these receptors: a woman aged 40 to 50 in good health. Both conserved end residues are part of each CDR3. Fields, in order: V gene, CDR3 length, clone size, D gene, J gene, CDR3 protein, CDR3 DNA. A D gene is named only where the DNA matches it firmly. The size field is filled for only some rows; it gives once, few, many or a size class.

V: TRBV4-1
length: 17
size: -
D: -
J: TRBJ2-3
CDR3: CASSQGGPFSDTDTQYF
DNA: TGCGCCAGCAGCCAAGGAGGCCCCTTCTCCGACACAGATACGCAGTATTTT

V: TRBV5-1
length: 14
size: -
D: -
J: TRBJ2-5
CDR3: CASSLNPAQETQYF
DNA: TGCGCCAGCAGCCTCAACCCCGCGCAAGAGACCCAGTACTTC

V: TRBV6-1
length: 15
size: -
D: -
J: TRBJ2-5
CDR3: CASSEAWIQQETQYF
DNA: TGTGCCAGCAGTGAAGCTTGGATACAACAAGAGACCCAGTACTTC

V: TRBV7-6
length: 17
size: -
D: TRBD2
J: TRBJ2-3
CDR3: CASSLVGWGLDTDTQYF
DNA: TGTGCCAGCAGCTTAGTCGGGTGGGGACTAGACACAGATACGCAGTATTTT

V: TRBV10-3
length: 15
size: -
D: TRBD2
J: TRBJ2-7
CDR3: CAISEKRGALAEQYF
DNA: TGTGCCATCAGTGAAAAGCGGGGGGCCTTGGCCGAGCAGTACTTC

V: TRBV2
length: 16
size: -
D: TRBD2
J: TRBJ2-7
CDR3: CASSEAPSGAVYEQYF
DNA: TGTGCCAGCAGTGAAGCCCCCAGCGGGGCGGTCTACGAGCAGTACTTC

V: TRBV4-3
length: 17
size: -
D: TRBD2
J: TRBJ2-3
CDR3: CASSQDSGGGVTDMQYF
DNA: TGCGCCAGCAGCCAAGATTCGGGGGGGGGAGTCACAGATATGCAGTATTTT

V: TRBV21-1
length: 17
size: -
D: -
J: TRBJ2-5
CDR3: CASSKKQAEGHRETQYF
DNA: TGTGCCAGCAGCAAAAAACAGGCCGAGGGGCACCGAGAGACCCAGTACTTC

V: TRBV12-3/TRBV12-4
length: 15
size: -
D: -
J: TRBJ1-1
CDR3: CASSLPTGMGTEAFF
DNA: TGTGCCAGCAGTTTACCCACAGGGATGGGCACTGAAGCTTTCTTT

V: TRBV7-2
length: 17
size: few
D: -
J: TRBJ2-1
CDR3: CASSLASGDMRDNEQFF
DNA: TGTGCCAGCAGCTTAGCATCTGGGGACATGCGTGACAATGAGCAGTTCTTC

V: TRBV20-1
length: 14
size: -
D: -
J: TRBJ2-6
CDR3: CSAAGWAGANVLTF
DNA: TGCAGTGCGGCAGGGTGGGCTGGGGCCAACGTCCTGACTTTC

V: TRBV27
length: 12
size: few
D: -
J: TRBJ2-3
CDR3: CASRRGGDTQYF
DNA: TGTGCCAGCCGCCGGGGCGGAGATACGCAGTATTTT

V: TRBV5-1
length: 17
size: -
D: -
J: TRBJ2-7
CDR3: CASSLDAGGRFSYEQYF
DNA: TGCGCCAGCAGCTTGGACGCCGGGGGCAGGTTCTCCTACGAGCAGTACTTC

V: TRBV11-2
length: 12
size: once
D: -
J: TRBJ2-5
CDR3: CASSLGPWTQYF
DNA: TGTGCCAGCAGCTTAGGTCCCTGGACCCAGTACTTC

V: TRBV28
length: 15
size: -
D: TRBD1
J: TRBJ1-4
CDR3: CASTSQGQGFGKLFF
DNA: TGTGCCAGCACAAGTCAGGGACAGGGGTTCGGAAAACTGTTTTTT

V: TRBV4-3
length: 15
size: few
D: -
J: TRBJ2-5
CDR3: CASSQDRGVQETQYF
DNA: TGCGCCAGCAGCCAAGATCGCGGGGTTCAAGAGACCCAGTACTTC

V: TRBV20-1
length: 17
size: -
D: TRBD2
J: TRBJ2-5
CDR3: CSARDIAGDYFQETQYF
DNA: TGCAGTGCTAGAGATATAGCGGGAGATTACTTTCAAGAGACCCAGTACTTC

V: TRBV25-1
length: 15
size: -
D: -
J: TRBJ2-4
CDR3: CASSEYGLAKNIQYF
DNA: TGTGCCAGCAGTGAATATGGATTAGCCAAAAACATTCAGTACTTC

V: TRBV7-2
length: 15
size: -
D: -
J: TRBJ2-3
CDR3: CASSLAPGHTDTQYF
DNA: TGTGCCAGCAGCTTAGCCCCCGGACACACAGATACGCAGTATTTT

V: TRBV7-6
length: 15
size: -
D: TRBD1
J: TRBJ2-3
CDR3: CASSLQDRGTDTQYF
DNA: TGTGCCAGCAGCCTTCAGGACAGGGGCACAGATACACAGTATTTT

V: TRBV4-3
length: 18
size: once
D: -
J: TRBJ2-5
CDR3: CANSQGGGGGAGTETQYF
DNA: TGCGCCAACAGCCAAGGTGGAGGAGGGGGCGCGGGTACAGAGACCCAGTACTTC

V: TRBV24-1
length: 14
size: many
D: -
J: TRBJ1-2
CDR3: CATKSGLEDYGYTF
DNA: TGTGCCACCAAATCAGGTTTGGAAGACTATGGCTACACCTTC

V: TRBV28
length: 12
size: -
D: -
J: TRBJ2-7
CDR3: CASRLAWYEQYF
DNA: TGTGCCAGCAGGTTGGCGTGGTACGAGCAGTACTTC

V: TRBV11-2
length: 13
size: -
D: -
J: TRBJ2-5
CDR3: CASSLMGINEQYF
DNA: TGTGCCAGCAGCTTAATGGGGATTAATGAGCAGTACTTC

V: TRBV7-2
length: 15
size: few
D: TRBD2
J: TRBJ2-1
CDR3: CASSLELAGGHEQFF
DNA: TGTGCCAGCAGCTTAGAACTAGCGGGGGGGCACGAGCAGTTCTTC

V: TRBV4-2
length: 18
size: few
D: -
J: TRBJ2-1
CDR3: CASSQGPEPGGSDNEQFF
DNA: TGTGCCAGCAGCCAAGGCCCCGAGCCGGGGGGCAGCGACAATGAGCAGTTCTTC

V: TRBV4-3
length: 14
size: -
D: -
J: TRBJ2-7
CDR3: CASSQEWNSYEQYF
DNA: TGCGCCAGCAGCCAAGAGTGGAACTCCTACGAGCAGTACTTC

V: TRBV7-9
length: 15
size: few
D: -
J: TRBJ2-1
CDR3: CASSFLPQGGGEQFF
DNA: TGTGCCAGCAGTTTTCTCCCACAGGGAGGGGGTGAGCAGTTCTTC

V: TRBV9
length: 15
size: few
D: -
J: TRBJ2-7
CDR3: CASSADLGPSYEQYF
DNA: TGTGCCAGCAGCGCCGACCTCGGGCCCTCCTACGAGCAGTACTTC

V: TRBV21-1
length: 13
size: -
D: -
J: TRBJ1-1
CDR3: CATITGRHRLGFF
DNA: TGTGCCACCATCACAGGCCGTCACCGATTGGGTTTCTTT

V: TRBV4-3
length: 14
size: few
D: -
J: TRBJ2-7
CDR3: CASSRGHNSYEQYF
DNA: TGCGCCAGCAGCCGTGGACATAATTCCTACGAGCAGTACTTC

V: TRBV27
length: 15
size: -
D: -
J: TRBJ2-3
CDR3: CASSLSLAVADTQYF
DNA: TGTGCCAGCAGTTTATCGCTGGCGGTGGCAGATACGCAGTATTTT

V: TRBV24-1
length: 17
size: -
D: TRBD2
J: TRBJ2-3
CDR3: CATSDPRLAGGADTQYF
DNA: TGTGCCACCAGTGACCCCAGACTAGCGGGGGGGGCAGATACGCAGTATTTT

V: TRBV10-3
length: 14
size: few
D: -
J: TRBJ2-5
CDR3: CAISEHISQETQYF
DNA: TGTGCCATCAGTGAGCATATCTCCCAAGAGACCCAGTACTTC

V: TRBV20-1
length: 15
size: few
D: TRBD1
J: TRBJ2-3
CDR3: CSAVGQGAGTDTQYF
DNA: TGCAGTGCTGTGGGACAGGGGGCTGGCACAGATACGCAGTATTTT

V: TRBV7-2
length: 13
size: few
D: TRBD2
J: TRBJ2-5
CDR3: CVSSPGRGETQYF
DNA: TGTGTCAGCAGCCCCGGGCGGGGGGAGACCCAGTACTTC

V: TRBV20-1
length: 13
size: -
D: TRBD1
J: TRBJ2-7
CDR3: CIARRGSSYEQYF
DNA: TGCATCGCTCGCAGGGGGAGCTCCTACGAGCAGTACTTC

V: TRBV7-9
length: 15
size: -
D: TRBD1
J: TRBJ1-2
CDR3: CASSSRTGRNGGYTF
DNA: TGTGCCAGCAGCTCACGGACAGGGCGAAACGGGGGCTACACCTTC

V: TRBV19
length: 13
size: -
D: TRBD1
J: TRBJ1-6
CDR3: CASNRGYNSPLHF
DNA: TGTGCCAGTAACAGGGGCTATAATTCACCCCTCCACTTT

V: TRBV20-1
length: 13
size: few
D: -
J: TRBJ2-1
CDR3: CSARAETYNEQFF
DNA: TGCAGTGCCCGGGCCGAAACCTACAATGAGCAGTTCTTC

V: TRBV7-2
length: 14
size: -
D: TRBD2
J: TRBJ2-1
CDR3: CASSLVGGASEQFF
DNA: TGTGCCAGCAGTTTGGTCGGGGGGGCCAGTGAGCAGTTCTTC

V: TRBV28
length: 14
size: -
D: -
J: TRBJ1-6
CDR3: CASVTGTAVSPLHF
DNA: TGTGCCAGCGTAACCGGGACGGCCGTTTCACCCCTCCACTTT

V: TRBV29-1
length: 10
size: few
D: -
J: TRBJ2-7
CDR3: CSVGGDWQYF
DNA: TGCAGCGTTGGAGGGGATTGGCAGTACTTC

V: TRBV28
length: 16
size: -
D: TRBD2
J: TRBJ2-1
CDR3: CASSPRLAGGVQTQFF
DNA: TGTGCCAGCAGTCCCAGACTAGCGGGGGGCGTGCAGACCCAGTTCTTC

V: TRBV7-2
length: 18
size: -
D: TRBD1
J: TRBJ1-1
CDR3: CASSLVVRGLGQGAEAFF
DNA: TGTGCCAGCAGCTTAGTTGTTCGGGGGCTGGGACAGGGGGCTGAAGCTTTCTTT